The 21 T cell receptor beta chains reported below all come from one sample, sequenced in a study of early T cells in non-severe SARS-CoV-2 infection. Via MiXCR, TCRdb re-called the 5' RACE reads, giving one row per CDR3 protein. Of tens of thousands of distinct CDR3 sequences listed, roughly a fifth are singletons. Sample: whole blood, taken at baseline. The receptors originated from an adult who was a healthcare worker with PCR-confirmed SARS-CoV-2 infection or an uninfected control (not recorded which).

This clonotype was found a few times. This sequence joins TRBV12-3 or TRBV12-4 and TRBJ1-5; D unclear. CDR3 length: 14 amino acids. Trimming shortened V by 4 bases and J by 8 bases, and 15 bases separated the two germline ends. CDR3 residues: CASSYGQAWEPQHF. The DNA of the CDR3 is TGTGCCAGCAGTTATGGTCAGGCTTGGGAGCCCCAGCATTTT.

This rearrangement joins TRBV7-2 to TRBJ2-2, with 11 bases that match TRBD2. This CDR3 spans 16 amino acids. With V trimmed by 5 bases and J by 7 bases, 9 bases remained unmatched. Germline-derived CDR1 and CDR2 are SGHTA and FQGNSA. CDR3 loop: CASSRLAGGPSGELFF. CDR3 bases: TGTGCCAGCAGCCGATTAGCGGGGGGGCCGAGCGGGGAGCTGTTTTTT.

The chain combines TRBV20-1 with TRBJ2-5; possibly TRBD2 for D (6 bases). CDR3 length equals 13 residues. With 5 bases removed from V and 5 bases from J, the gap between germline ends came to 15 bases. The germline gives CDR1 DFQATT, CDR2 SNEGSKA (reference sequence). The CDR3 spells CSASTRSLETQYF. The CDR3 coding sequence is TGCAGTGCTTCGACTAGGTCTTTGGAGACCCAGTACTTC.

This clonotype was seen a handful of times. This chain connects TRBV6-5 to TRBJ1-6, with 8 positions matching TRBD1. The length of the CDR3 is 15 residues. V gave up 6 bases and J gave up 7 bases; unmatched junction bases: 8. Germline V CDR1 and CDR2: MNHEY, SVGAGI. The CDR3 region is CASRLGQGVNSPLHF. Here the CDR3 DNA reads TGTGCCAGCAGGCTAGGACAGGGTGTAAATTCACCCCTCCACTTT.

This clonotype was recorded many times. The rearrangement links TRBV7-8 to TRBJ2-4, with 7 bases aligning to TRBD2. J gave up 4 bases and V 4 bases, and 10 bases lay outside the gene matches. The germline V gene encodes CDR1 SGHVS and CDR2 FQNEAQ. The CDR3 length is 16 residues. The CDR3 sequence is CASSSPGSGVKNIQYF. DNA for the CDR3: TGTGCCAGCAGCTCCCCAGGGAGCGGGGTTAAAAACATTCAGTACTTC.

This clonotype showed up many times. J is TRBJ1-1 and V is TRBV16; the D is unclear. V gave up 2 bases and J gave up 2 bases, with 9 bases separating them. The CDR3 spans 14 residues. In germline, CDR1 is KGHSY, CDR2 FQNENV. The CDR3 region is CASSQIVGNTEAFF. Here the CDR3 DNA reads TGTGCCAGCAGCCAAATCGTGGGAAACACTGAAGCTTTCTTT. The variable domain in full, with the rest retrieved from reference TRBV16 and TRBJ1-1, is GEEVAQTPKHLVRGEGQKAKLYCAPIKGHSYVFWYQQVLKNEFKFLISFQNENVFDETGMPKERFSAKCLPNSPCSLEIQATKLEDSAVYFCASSQIVGNTEAFFGQGTRLTVV.

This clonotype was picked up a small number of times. The CDR3 DNA reads as TGTGCCAGCAGTCCTACATATACCACTGAAGCTTTCTTT. The encoded protein is CASSPTYTTEAFF. The V call is TRBV6-6, the J call TRBJ1-1; D unclear. Trimming shortened V by 5 bases and J by 4 bases, and 11 bases separated the two germline ends. Germline V CDR1 and CDR2: MNHNY, SVGAGI (reference sequence). The CDR3 extends over 13 amino acids.

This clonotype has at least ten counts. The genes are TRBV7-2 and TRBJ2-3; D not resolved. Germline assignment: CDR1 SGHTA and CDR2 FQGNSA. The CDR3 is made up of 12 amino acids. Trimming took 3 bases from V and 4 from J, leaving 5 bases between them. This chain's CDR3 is CASSFNADTQYF. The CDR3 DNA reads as TGTGCCAGCAGCTTTAATGCAGATACGCAGTATTTT.

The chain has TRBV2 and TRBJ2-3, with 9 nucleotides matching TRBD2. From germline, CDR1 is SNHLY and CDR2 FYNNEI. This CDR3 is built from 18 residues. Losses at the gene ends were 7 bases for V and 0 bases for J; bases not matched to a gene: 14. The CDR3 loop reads CASTSQGLAFSSTDTQYF. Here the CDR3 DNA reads TGTGCCAGCACCTCGCAGGGACTAGCTTTTTCTAGCACAGATACGCAGTATTTT.

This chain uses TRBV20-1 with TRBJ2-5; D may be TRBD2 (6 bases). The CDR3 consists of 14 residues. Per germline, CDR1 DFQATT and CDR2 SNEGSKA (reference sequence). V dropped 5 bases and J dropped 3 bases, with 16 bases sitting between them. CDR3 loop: CSAAPIGSKETQYF. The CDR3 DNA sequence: TGCAGTGCTGCTCCGATCGGGAGCAAAGAGACCCAGTACTTC.

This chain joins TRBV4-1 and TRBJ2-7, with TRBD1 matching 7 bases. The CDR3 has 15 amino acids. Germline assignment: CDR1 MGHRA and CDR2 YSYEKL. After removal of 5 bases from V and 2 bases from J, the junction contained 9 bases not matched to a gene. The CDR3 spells CASSSLTGPTYEQYF. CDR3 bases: TGCGCCAGCAGCTCCTTGACAGGGCCGACCTACGAGCAGTACTTC.

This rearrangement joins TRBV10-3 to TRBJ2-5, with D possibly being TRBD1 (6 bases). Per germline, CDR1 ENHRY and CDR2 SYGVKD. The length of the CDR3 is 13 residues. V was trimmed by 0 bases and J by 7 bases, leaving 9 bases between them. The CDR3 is CAISESTDRTQYF. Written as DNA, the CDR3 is TGTGCCATCAGTGAGTCAACGGACAGGACCCAGTACTTC.

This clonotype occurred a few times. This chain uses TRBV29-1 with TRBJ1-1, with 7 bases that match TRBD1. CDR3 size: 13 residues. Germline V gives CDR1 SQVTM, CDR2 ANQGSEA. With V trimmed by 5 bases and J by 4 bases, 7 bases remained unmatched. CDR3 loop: CSVNLDRSTEAFF. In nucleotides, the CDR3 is TGCAGCGTTAACCTGGACAGGAGCACTGAAGCTTTCTTT.

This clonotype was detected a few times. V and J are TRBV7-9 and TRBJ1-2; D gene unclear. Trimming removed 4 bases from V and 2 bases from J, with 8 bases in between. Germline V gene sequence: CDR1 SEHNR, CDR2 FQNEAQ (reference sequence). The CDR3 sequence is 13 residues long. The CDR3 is CASSSIINYGYTF. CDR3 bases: TGTGCCAGCAGCTCGATCATAAACTATGGCTACACCTTC.

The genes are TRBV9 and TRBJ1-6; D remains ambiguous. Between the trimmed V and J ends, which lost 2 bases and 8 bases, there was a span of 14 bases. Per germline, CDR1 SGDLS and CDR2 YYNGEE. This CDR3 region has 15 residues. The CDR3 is CASSVLGRDDSPLHF. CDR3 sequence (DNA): TGTGCCAGCAGCGTTCTGGGGAGAGATGATTCACCCCTCCACTTT.

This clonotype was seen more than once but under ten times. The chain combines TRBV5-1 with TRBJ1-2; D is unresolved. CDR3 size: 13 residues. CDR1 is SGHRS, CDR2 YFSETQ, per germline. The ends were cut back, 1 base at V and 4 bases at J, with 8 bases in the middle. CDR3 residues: CASSLRSTYGYTF. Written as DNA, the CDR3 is TGCGCCAGCAGCTTGCGCAGCACCTATGGCTACACCTTC.

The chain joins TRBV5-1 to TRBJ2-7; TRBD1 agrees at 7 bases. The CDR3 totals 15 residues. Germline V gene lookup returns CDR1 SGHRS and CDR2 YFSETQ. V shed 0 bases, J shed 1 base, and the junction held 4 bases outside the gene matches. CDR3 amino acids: CASSLGATGSYEQYF. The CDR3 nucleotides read TGCGCCAGCAGCTTGGGGGCGACAGGGTCCTACGAGCAGTACTTC. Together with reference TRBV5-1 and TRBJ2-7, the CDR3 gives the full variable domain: KAGVTQTPRYLIKTRGQQVTLSCSPISGHRSVSWYQQTPGQGLQFLFEYFSETQRNKGNFPGRFSGRQFSNSRSEMNVSTLELGDSALYLCASSLGATGSYEQYFGPGTRLTVT.

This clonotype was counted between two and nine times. CDR3 coding DNA: TGTGCCAGCAGCCAAGCAACCCTTGAAGCTTTCTTT. The encoded protein is CASSQATLEAFF. V and J are TRBV3-1 and TRBJ1-1, with D uncertain. V lost 1 base and J 7 bases, leaving 7 bases between the germline ends. Germline V gene data show CDR1 as LGHDT and CDR2 as YNNKEL (reference sequence). The CDR3 spans 12 residues.

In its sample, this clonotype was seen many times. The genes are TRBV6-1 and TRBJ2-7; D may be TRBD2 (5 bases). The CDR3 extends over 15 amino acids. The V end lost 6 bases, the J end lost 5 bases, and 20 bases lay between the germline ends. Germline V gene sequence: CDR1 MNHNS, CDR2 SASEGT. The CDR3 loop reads CASRPPGGLRHEQYF. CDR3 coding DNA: TGTGCCAGCAGACCGCCAGGAGGCCTCCGGCACGAGCAGTACTTC.

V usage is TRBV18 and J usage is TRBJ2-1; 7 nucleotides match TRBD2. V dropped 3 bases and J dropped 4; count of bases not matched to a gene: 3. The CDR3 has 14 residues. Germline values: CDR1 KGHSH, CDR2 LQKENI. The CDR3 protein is CASSPGTIYNEQFF. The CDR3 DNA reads TGTGCCAGCTCACCTGGGACTATTTACAATGAGCAGTTCTTC.

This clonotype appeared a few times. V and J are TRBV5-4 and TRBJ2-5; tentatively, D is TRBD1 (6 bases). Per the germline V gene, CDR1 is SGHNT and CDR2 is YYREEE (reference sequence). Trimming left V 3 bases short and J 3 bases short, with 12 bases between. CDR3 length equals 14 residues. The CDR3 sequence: CASSSGQIKETQYF. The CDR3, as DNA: TGTGCCAGCAGCTCCGGACAGATTAAAGAGACCCAGTACTTC. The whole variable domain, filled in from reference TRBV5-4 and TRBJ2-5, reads ETGVTQSPTHLIKTRGQQVTLRCSSQSGHNTVSWYQQALGQGPQFIFQYYREEENGRGNFPPRFSGLQFPNYSSELNVNALELDDSALYLCASSSGQIKETQYFGPGTRLLVL.